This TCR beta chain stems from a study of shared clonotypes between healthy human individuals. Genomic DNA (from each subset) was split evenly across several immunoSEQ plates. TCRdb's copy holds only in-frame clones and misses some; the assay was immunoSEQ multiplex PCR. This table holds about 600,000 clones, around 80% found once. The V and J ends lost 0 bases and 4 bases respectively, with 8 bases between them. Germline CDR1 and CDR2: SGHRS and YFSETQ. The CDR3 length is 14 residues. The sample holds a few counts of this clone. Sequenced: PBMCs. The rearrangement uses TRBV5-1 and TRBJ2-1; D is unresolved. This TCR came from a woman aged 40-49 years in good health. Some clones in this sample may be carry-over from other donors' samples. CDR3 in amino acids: CASSLDGVYNEQFF. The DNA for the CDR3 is TGCGCCAGCAGCTTGGATGGCGTGTACAATGAGCAGTTCTTC.